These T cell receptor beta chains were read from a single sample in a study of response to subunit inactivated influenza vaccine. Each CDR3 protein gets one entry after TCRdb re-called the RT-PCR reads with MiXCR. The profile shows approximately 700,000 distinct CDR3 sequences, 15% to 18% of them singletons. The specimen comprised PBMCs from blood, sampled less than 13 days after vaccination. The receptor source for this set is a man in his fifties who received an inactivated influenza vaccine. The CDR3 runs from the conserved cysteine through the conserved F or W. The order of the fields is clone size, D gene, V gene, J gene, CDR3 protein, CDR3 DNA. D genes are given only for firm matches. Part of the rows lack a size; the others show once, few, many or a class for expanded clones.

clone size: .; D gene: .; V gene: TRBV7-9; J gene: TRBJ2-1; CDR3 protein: CASSLGVAESTF; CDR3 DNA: TGTGCCAGCAGCTTAGGCGTCGCAGAGTCGACCTTC
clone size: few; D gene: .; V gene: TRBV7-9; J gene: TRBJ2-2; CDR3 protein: CASSAETNTGELFF; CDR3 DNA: TGTGCCAGCAGCGCCGAGACGAACACCGGGGAGCTGTTTTTT
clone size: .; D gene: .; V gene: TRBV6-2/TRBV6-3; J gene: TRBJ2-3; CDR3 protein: CASRPPGQKTQYF; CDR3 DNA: TGTGCCAGCAGACCCCCCGGACAAAAGACGCAGTATTTT
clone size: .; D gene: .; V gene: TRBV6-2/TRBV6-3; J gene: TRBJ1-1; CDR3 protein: CASSYISGLEAFF; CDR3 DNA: TGTGCCAGCAGTTACATATCGGGGTTGGAAGCTTTCTTT
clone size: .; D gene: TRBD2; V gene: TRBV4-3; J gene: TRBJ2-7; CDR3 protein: CASSQDTSGKTYEQYF; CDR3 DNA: TGCGCCAGCAGCCAAGACACTAGCGGAAAAACCTACGAGCAGTACTTC
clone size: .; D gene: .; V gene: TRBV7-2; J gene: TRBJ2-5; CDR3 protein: CASSLAQTLTQETQYF; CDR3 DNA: TGTGCCAGCAGCTTAGCACAGACACTAACCCAAGAGACCCAGTACTTC
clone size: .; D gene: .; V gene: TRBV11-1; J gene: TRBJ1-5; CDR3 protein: CASSLTASPNQPQHF; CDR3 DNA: TGTGCCAGCAGCTTAACAGCCTCACCCAATCAGCCCCAGCATTTT
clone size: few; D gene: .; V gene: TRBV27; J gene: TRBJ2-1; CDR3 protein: CASSPRRSSYNEQFF; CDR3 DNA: TGTGCCAGCAGTCCCAGGCGTAGCTCCTACAATGAGCAGTTCTTC
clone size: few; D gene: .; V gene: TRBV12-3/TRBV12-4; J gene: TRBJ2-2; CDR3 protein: CASSLVRMNTGELFF; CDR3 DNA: TGTGCCAGCAGTTTAGTACGGATGAACACCGGGGAGCTGTTTTTT
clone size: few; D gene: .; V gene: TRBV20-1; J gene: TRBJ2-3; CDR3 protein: CSARDGLLKGDTQYF; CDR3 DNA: TGCAGTGCTAGAGACGGACTCCTCAAAGGGGATACGCAGTATTTT
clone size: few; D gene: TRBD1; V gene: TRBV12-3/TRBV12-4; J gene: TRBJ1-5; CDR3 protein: CASSNRGMGPQHF; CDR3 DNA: TGTGCCAGCAGTAACAGGGGGATGGGGCCCCAGCATTTT
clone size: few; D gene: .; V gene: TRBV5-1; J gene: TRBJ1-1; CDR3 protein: CASSLTVNLNTEAFF; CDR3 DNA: TGCGCCAGCAGCCTTACGGTCAACTTGAACACTGAAGCTTTCTTT
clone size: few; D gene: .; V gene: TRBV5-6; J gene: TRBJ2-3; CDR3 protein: CASSLPWQGIDTQYF; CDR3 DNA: TGTGCCAGCAGCTTGCCTTGGCAGGGGATAGATACGCAGTATTTT
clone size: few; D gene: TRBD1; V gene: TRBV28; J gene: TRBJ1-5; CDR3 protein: CASSFGTGAQPQHF; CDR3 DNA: TGTGCCAGCAGTTTCGGGACAGGGGCGCAGCCCCAGCATTTT
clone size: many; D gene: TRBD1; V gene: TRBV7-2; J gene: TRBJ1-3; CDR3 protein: CASSLGFTDRLRTGNTIYF; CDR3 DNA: TGTGCCAGCAGCTTAGGCTTTACGGACAGGCTGAGGACTGGAAACACCATATATTTT
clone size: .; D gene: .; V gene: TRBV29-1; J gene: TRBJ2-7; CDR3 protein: CSVLGPGYEQYF; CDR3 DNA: TGCAGCGTTTTGGGGCCCGGATACGAGCAGTACTTC
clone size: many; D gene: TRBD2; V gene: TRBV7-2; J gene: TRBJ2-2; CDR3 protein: CASRGLAGALTGELFF; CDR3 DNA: TGTGCCAGCAGGGGACTAGCGGGAGCGCTCACCGGGGAGCTGTTTTTT
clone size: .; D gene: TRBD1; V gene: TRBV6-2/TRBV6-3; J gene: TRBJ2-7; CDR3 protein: CARHPGTGSYEQYF; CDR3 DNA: TGTGCCAGACATCCCGGGACAGGGTCCTACGAGCAGTACTTC
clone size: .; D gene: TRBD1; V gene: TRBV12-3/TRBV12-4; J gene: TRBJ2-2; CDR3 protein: CASNPGQTTGELFF; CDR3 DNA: TGTGCCAGCAATCCGGGACAGACCACCGGGGAGCTGTTTTTT
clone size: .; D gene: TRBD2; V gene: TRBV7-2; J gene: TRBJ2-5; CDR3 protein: CTSSLGLAGGLETQYF; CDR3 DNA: TGTACCAGCAGCTTAGGGTTAGCGGGGGGTTTAGAGACCCAGTACTTC
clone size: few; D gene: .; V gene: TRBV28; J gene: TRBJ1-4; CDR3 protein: CASSMWASNEKLFF; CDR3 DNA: TGTGCCAGCAGTATGTGGGCCTCTAATGAAAAACTGTTTTTT
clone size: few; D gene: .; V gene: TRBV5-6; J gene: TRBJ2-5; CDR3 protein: CASIGGPVLGQETQYF; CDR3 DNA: TGTGCCAGCATTGGGGGACCTGTGCTTGGCCAAGAGACCCAGTACTTC
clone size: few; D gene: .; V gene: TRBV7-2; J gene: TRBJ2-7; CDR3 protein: CASSSGLPSLREQYF; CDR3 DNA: TGTGCCAGCAGTTCGGGCCTACCCTCACTTCGGGAGCAGTACTTC
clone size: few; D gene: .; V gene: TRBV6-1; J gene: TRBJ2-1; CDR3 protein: CASSPIMDEKTSSYNEQFF; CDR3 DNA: TGTGCCAGCAGCCCAATAATGGATGAGAAAACCAGCTCCTACAATGAGCAGTTCTTC